This T cell receptor (beta chain) was sequenced during a study of Tregs in tolerant kidney transplant recipients. Findings of the study overall: No direct test of biological reproducibility was done here.

Repertoires were generated with immunoSEQ multiplex PCR, while TCRdb's copy carries only in-frame clones and drops some. Across about 15,000 clones, the top ten clones capture just over 3.5% of the sample. CDR1 is LGHNA, CDR2 YNFKEQ, per germline. CDR3 length equals 15 residues. Trimming removed 3 bases from V and 7 bases from J; junction bases left unmatched: 4. Points on this clone: Its antigen is unidentified. The CDR3 end falls 3 residues outside the read, so it is completed with the germline J gene.

Mixed chimerism was transient after nonmyeloablative marrow transplants from related graft donors. The source was CD4+ T cells from blood (PBMCs), collected 12 months after the transplant. The chain joins TRBV4-2 to TRBJ2-1; TRBD2 matches 12 bases. This TCR was recovered from a human patient who received a combined kidney and bone marrow transplant. The graft donor may account for some of the T cells. This CDR3 reads CASSQLAGGLNEQFF. The sequenced part of the CDR3 DNA is TGTGCCAGCAGCCAGCTAGCGGGAGGGCTAAATGAG.